This is a list of T cell receptor beta chains from one sample in a study of early T cells in non-severe SARS-CoV-2 infection. MiXCR, applied by TCRdb to the 5' RACE reads, yields one record per CDR3 protein. Here the sample spans roughly 100,000 distinct CDR3 sequences, about an eighth being singletons. The sample was whole blood. The receptor set was obtained from an adult who was a healthcare worker with PCR-confirmed SARS-CoV-2 infection or an uninfected control (not recorded which). CDR3s include the opening cysteine and the closing phenylalanine or tryptophan. A D gene is named only where the DNA matches it firmly. Clone size is shown for a subset of rows, as once, few, many or a class of expanded clone.

j_call clone_size d_call v_call cdr3_aa cdr3_nt
TRBJ2-7 . . TRBV4-1 CASSQLVHLLDSNYEQYF TGCGCCAGCAGCCAACTCGTTCACCTTTTGGACAGCAATTACGAGCAGTACTTC
TRBJ1-1 few TRBD1 TRBV11-2 CASSLGQGGGNTEAFF TGTGCCAGCAGCCTTGGACAGGGAGGGGGTAACACTGAAGCTTTCTTT
TRBJ2-3 few TRBD2 TRBV6-2/TRBV6-3 CASSPRPTSGAPDTQYF TGTGCCAGCAGTCCCCGGCCTACTAGCGGGGCGCCAGATACGCAGTATTTT
TRBJ2-1 many TRBD2 TRBV11-3 CASSLTSGSSYNEQFF TGTGCCAGCAGCTTAACGAGCGGGAGCTCCTACAATGAGCAGTTCTTC
TRBJ2-7 . . TRBV2 CASRSETPYEQYF TGTGCCAGCAGGTCCGAGACACCATACGAGCAGTACTTC
TRBJ2-1 few . TRBV15 CATSSRGPSYNEQFF TGTGCCACCAGCAGTAGGGGTCCTTCCTACAATGAGCAGTTCTTC
TRBJ1-1 many . TRBV10-2 CASRREGRGSEAFF TGCGCCAGCAGAAGAGAGGGCCGGGGCTCCGAAGCTTTCTTT
TRBJ1-4 many . TRBV2 CASTGRTSTNEKLFF TGTGCCAGCACGGGCAGGACCTCAACTAATGAAAAACTGTTTTTT
TRBJ2-7 . TRBD2 TRBV30 CAWSVRYGLASAYEQYF TGTGCCTGGAGTGTACGATATGGACTAGCCTCAGCCTACGAGCAGTACTTC
TRBJ2-1 many TRBD2 TRBV30 CAWSLAGLEQFF TGTGCCTGGTCACTAGCGGGGCTTGAGCAGTTCTTC
TRBJ1-5 many . TRBV15 CATSRGGQPQHF TGTGCCACCAGCAGAGGAGGTCAGCCCCAGCATTTT
TRBJ2-5 . . TRBV6-2/TRBV6-3 CASSYQGQETQYF TGTGCCAGCAGTTACCAGGGGCAAGAGACCCAGTACTTC
TRBJ1-1 few TRBD1 TRBV28 CASSLSRDSYNTEAFF TGTGCCAGCAGTTTATCGCGGGACAGCTACAACACTGAAGCTTTCTTT
TRBJ2-1 . TRBD2 TRBV5-6 CASSPPSGGGNEQFF TGTGCCAGCAGCCCCCCTTCGGGAGGGGGGAATGAGCAGTTCTTC
TRBJ2-5 many . TRBV7-9 CASSLPGETQYF TGTGCCAGCAGCTTACCTGGTGAGACCCAGTACTTC
TRBJ1-5 many . TRBV20-1 CSADQRTRRSNQPQHF TGCAGTGCGGACCAAAGGACAAGACGTAGCAATCAGCCCCAGCATTTT
TRBJ1-5 . . TRBV3-1 CASSQGIGEPQHF TGTGCCAGCAGCCAAGGAATAGGGGAGCCCCAGCATTTT
TRBJ2-1 . . TRBV20-1 CSASYNEQFF TGCAGTGCTTCCTACAATGAGCAGTTCTTC
TRBJ2-5 . . TRBV28 CASSLIIATETQYF TGTGCCAGCAGTTTAATTATAGCCACAGAGACCCAGTACTTC
TRBJ2-7 . . TRBV27 CASRRSHIGEQYF TGTGCCAGCAGGCGTTCTCATATTGGCGAGCAGTACTTC
TRBJ2-1 . TRBD2 TRBV20-1 CSADTSGRWNNEQFF TGCAGTGCTGATACTAGCGGGAGGTGGAACAATGAGCAGTTCTTC
TRBJ2-6 . . TRBV4-3 CASNYRVGANVLTF TGCGCCAGCAACTACAGGGTTGGGGCCAACGTCCTGACTTTC
TRBJ2-2 few TRBD1 TRBV6-5 CASSSGTGAIGELFF TGTGCCAGCAGCTCCGGGACAGGGGCGATCGGGGAGCTGTTTTTT
TRBJ2-7 few TRBD2 TRBV2 CASRGLAGSWEQYF TGTGCCAGCAGGGGACTAGCGGGGAGTTGGGAGCAGTACTTC
TRBJ2-7 many TRBD1 TRBV3-1 CASSSTGDEQYF TGTGCCAGCAGCTCGACAGGGGACGAGCAGTACTTC
TRBJ1-2 . . TRBV27 CASSLSRHYGYTF TGTGCCAGCAGTTTATCGCGCCATTATGGCTACACCTTC
TRBJ1-1 many . TRBV12-3/TRBV12-4 CASSFDRWNTEAFF TGTGCCAGCAGTTTTGACAGGTGGAACACTGAAGCTTTCTTT
TRBJ2-1 few . TRBV20-1 CSGALDNNEQFF TGCAGTGGGGCACTAGATAACAATGAGCAGTTCTTC
TRBJ1-3 many TRBD1 TRBV4-3 CASSLQGASGNTIYF TGCGCCAGCAGCCTCCAGGGGGCTTCTGGAAACACCATATATTTT
TRBJ2-3 few . TRBV7-2 CASSLNAVGDTQYF TGTGCCAGCAGCCTAAACGCCGTTGGAGATACGCAGTATTTT
TRBJ2-5 many . TRBV5-6 CASSLGRYQETQYF TGTGCCAGCAGCTTGGGGCGGTACCAAGAGACCCAGTACTTC
TRBJ2-7 . . TRBV28 CASSFHWDPREQYF TGTGCCAGCAGTTTTCACTGGGATCCTAGAGAGCAGTACTTC
TRBJ1-4 . TRBD1 TRBV12-3/TRBV12-4 CASGQGEKLFF TGTGCCAGCGGACAGGGTGAAAAACTGTTTTTT
TRBJ2-5 . . TRBV19 CASSSSGGMETQYF TGTGCCAGTAGTTCTTCAGGGGGGATGGAGACCCAGTACTTC
TRBJ1-5 . . TRBV28 CASSPFSGRSNQPQHF TGTGCCAGCAGCCCCTTCTCAGGGAGGAGCAATCAGCCCCAGCATTTT
TRBJ2-1 many . TRBV11-2 CASSSFGWGSWGNEQFF TGTGCCAGCAGCTCCTTCGGTTGGGGATCTTGGGGCAATGAGCAGTTCTTC
TRBJ2-6 . TRBD1 TRBV11-2 CASSSIRRDRGLSGANVLTF TGTGCCAGCAGCTCGATCCGACGGGACAGGGGTCTTTCTGGGGCCAACGTCCTGACTTTC
TRBJ2-6 few . TRBV5-1 CASSSDPGANVLTF TGCGCCAGCAGCTCCGACCCGGGGGCCAACGTCCTGACTTTC
TRBJ1-1 few . TRBV3-1 CASSQPTQRKAFF TGTGCCAGCAGCCAACCGACCCAAAGGAAAGCTTTCTTT
TRBJ2-7 many . TRBV7-9 CASSFGTGAYEQYF TGTGCCAGCAGCTTTGGGACCGGCGCTTACGAGCAGTACTTC
TRBJ2-5 . . TRBV24-1 CATSDSWTEETQYF TGTGCCACCAGTGACTCTTGGACAGAAGAGACCCAGTACTTC
TRBJ2-7 many . TRBV7-2 CASSLSRSEQYF TGTGCCAGCAGCTTATCGAGGTCCGAGCAGTACTTC